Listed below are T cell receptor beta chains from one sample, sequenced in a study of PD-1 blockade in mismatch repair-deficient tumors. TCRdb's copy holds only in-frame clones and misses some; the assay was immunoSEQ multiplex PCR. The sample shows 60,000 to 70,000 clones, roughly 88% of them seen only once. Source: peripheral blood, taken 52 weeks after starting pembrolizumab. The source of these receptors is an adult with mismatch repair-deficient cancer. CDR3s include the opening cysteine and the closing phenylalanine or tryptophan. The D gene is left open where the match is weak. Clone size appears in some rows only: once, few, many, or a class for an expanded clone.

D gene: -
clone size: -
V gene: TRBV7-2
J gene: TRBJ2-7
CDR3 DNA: TGTGCCAGCAGCTTTCCTCGACTTTCCTACGAGCAGTACTTC
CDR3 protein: CASSFPRLSYEQYF

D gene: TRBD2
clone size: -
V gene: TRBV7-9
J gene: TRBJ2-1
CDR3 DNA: TGTGCCAGCAGCGAAGCGGGAGGATCCTACAATGAGCAGTTCTTC
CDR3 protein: CASSEAGGSYNEQFF

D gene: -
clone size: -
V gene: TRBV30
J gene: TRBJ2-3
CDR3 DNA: TGTGCCTGGAGTGTAATAGGGGCCGCAGATACGCAGTATTTT
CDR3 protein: CAWSVIGAADTQYF

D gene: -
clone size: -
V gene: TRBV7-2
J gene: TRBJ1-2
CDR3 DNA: TGTGCCAGCAGCTGGACGGGACCCCCGAATGGCTACACCTTC
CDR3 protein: CASSWTGPPNGYTF

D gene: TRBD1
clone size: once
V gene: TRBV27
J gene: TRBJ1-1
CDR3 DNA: TGTGCCAGCAGTTTATGGGGGGACAGTGAAGCTTTCTTT
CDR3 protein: CASSLWGDSEAFF

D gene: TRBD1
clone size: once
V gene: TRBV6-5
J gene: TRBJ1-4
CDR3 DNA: TGTGCCAGCAGTTACACCCCAGGGGGCCCCACAGAAAAACTGTTTTTT
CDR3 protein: CASSYTPGGPTEKLFF

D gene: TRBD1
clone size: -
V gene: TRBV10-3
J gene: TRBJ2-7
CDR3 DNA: TGTGCCATCAGGCGGACAGGGAGCTCCTACGAGCAGTACTTC
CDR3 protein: CAIRRTGSSYEQYF

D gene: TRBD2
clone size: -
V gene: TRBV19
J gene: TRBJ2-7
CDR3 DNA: TGTGCCAGTAGTATCGCTAGCGGGAAGTACGAGCAGTACTTC
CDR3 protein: CASSIASGKYEQYF

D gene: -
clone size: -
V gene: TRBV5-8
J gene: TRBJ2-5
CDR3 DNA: TGTGCCAGCAGCTTGAGGTGGGAAGAGACCCAGTACTTC
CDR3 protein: CASSLRWEETQYF

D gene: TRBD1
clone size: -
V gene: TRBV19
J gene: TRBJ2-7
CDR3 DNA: TGTGCCAGTAGTATCCAGGGGGCCTCCTACGAGCAGTACTTC
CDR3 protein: CASSIQGASYEQYF

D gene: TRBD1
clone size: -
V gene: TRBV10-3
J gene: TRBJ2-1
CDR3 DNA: TGTGCCATCAGTGTTTCTGGACAGGCCTACAATGAGCAGTTCTTC
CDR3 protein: CAISVSGQAYNEQFF

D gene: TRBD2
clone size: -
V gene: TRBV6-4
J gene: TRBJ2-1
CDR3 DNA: TGTGCCAGCAGCCGGACTAGCGCCAATGAGCAGTTCTTC
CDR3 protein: CASSRTSANEQFF

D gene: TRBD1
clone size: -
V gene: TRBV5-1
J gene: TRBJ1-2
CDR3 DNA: TGCGCCAGCAGCGGGACAGTTTATGGCTACACCTTC
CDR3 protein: CASSGTVYGYTF

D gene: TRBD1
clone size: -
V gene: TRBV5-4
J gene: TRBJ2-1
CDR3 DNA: TGTGCCAGCAGCTCCCGGGACAGGATCTACAATGAGCAGTTCTTC
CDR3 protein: CASSSRDRIYNEQFF

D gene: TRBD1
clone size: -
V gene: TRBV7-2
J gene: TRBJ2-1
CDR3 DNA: TGTGCCAGCAGCTTAGCCCCGGGACAGGGAAGTAATGAGCAGTTCTTC
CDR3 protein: CASSLAPGQGSNEQFF

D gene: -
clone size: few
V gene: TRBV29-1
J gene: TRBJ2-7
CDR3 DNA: TGCAGCGTTGGACAGGTCGCCTACGAGCAGTACTTC
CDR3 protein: CSVGQVAYEQYF

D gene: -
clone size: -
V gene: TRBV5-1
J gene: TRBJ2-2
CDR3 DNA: TGCGCCAGCAGCTTGGGGTCGAACACCGGGGAGCTGTTTTTT
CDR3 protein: CASSLGSNTGELFF

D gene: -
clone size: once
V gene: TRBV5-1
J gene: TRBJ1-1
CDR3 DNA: TGCGCCAGCAGCTTGGGTCCCGAGAACACTGAAGCTTTCTTT
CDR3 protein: CASSLGPENTEAFF

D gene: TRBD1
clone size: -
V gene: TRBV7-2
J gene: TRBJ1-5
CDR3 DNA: TGTGCCAGCAGCTTGAGGGACAGGGTACAGCCCCAGCATTTT
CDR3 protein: CASSLRDRVQPQHF

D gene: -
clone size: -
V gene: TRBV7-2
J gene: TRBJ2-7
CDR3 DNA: TGTGCCAGCAGCCCCCTCGGGGGTAACTCCTACGAGCAGTACTTC
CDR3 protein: CASSPLGGNSYEQYF

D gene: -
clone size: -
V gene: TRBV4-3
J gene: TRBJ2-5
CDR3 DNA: TGCGCCAGCAGCCAAGAGGAAACACGGGAGACCCAGTACTTC
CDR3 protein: CASSQEETRETQYF

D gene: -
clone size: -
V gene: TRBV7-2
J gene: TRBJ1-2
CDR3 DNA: TGTGCCAGCAGCTTAGTAGTGCAGGGGTATGGCTACACCTTC
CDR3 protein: CASSLVVQGYGYTF

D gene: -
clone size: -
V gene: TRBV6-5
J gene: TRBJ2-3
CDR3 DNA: TGTGCCAGCAGTTACTCGTCGGAGACAGATACGCAGTATTTT
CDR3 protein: CASSYSSETDTQYF

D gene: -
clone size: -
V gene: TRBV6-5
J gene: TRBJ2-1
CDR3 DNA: TGTGCCAGCAGTTACTCGACGGGGGACTGGCGGGAGCAGTTCTTC
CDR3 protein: CASSYSTGDWREQFF

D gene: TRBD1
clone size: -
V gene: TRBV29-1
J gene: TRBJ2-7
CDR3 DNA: TGCAGCGTTGACTCAGGACAGGGACGATACGAGCAGTACTTC
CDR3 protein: CSVDSGQGRYEQYF

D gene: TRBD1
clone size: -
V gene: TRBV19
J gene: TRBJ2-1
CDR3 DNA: TGTGCCAGTAGTAAGGGACAGGGGTTGGGGAATGAGCAGTTCTTC
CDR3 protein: CASSKGQGLGNEQFF

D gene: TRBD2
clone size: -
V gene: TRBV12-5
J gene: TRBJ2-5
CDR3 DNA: TGTGCTAGTGCCTTGAGCGGGAAAGAGACCCAGTACTTC
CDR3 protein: CASALSGKETQYF

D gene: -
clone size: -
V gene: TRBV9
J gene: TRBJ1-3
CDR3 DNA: TGTGCCAGCAGCGGGACATCAGGAAACACCATATATTTT
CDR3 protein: CASSGTSGNTIYF

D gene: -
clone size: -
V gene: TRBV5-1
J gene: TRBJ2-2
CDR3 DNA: TGCGCCAGCAGAACACTTGGGGTTTCGGCCGGGGAGCTGTTTTTT
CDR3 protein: CASRTLGVSAGELFF